This entry lists 3 T cell receptor beta chains sequenced from one sample in a study of cytomegalovirus exposure and HLA in healthy donors. Vbeta (60) and Jbeta (13) primers were used in the PCR. The data were produced by immunoSEQ multiplex PCR, yet TCRdb's version contains in-frame clones alone and is incomplete. The sample contains 90,000 to 150,000 clones, 50% to 65% of which appear only once. The sample taken for sequencing was PBMCs. These receptor sequences come from a man aged 40-49 years in good health and CMV-seropositive.

This chain connects TRBV5-1 to TRBJ2-3; tentatively, D is TRBD2 (5 bases). The germline V gene encodes CDR1 SGHRS and CDR2 YFSETQ. This CDR3 region has 15 residues. The ends were cut back, 1 base at V and 1 base at J, with 10 bases in the middle. In DNA, the CDR3 is TGCGCCAGCAGCTTGCCCGAGGGCGGCACAGATACGCAGTATTTT. Protein: CASSLPEGGTDTQYF.

On this clone: The junction shows a germline mismatch at one end, possibly a read error. The J gene is TRBJ2-3, the V gene TRBV7-7; unclear D gene. The CDR3 covers 15 residues. Germline V CDR1 and CDR2: SSHAT, FNYEAQ (reference sequence). For the CDR3, the DNA is TGTGCTAGCAGCCAAACTCATTCTAGCACAGATACGCAGTATTTT. Translating it yields CASSQTHSSTDTQYF.

Worth noting for this clone: Additional DNA sequences in this sample encode the identical CDR3. This chain connects TRBV2 to TRBJ2-7; D remains unclear. Trimming removed 4 bases at V and 1 base at J, with 8 bases between. The CDR3 sequence is 13 residues long. Germline V gene data show CDR1 as SNHLY and CDR2 as FYNNEI. In DNA form, the CDR3 reads TGTGCCAGCAGTGCGGCAGGTTCCTACGAGCAGTACTTC. Translated, it gives CASSAAGSYEQYF.